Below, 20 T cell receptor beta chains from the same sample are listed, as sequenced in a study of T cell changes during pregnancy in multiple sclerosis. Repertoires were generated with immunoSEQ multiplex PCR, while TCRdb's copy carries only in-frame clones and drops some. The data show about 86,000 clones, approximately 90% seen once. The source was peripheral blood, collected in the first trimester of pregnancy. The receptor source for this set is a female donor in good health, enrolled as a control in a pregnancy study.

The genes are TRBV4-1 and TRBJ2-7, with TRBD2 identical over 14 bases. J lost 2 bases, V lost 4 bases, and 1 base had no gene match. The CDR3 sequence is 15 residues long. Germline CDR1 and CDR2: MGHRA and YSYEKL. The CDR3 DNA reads TGCGCCAGCAGCCGACTAGCGGGGGGGGCCTACGAGCAGTACTTC. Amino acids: CASSRLAGGAYEQYF.

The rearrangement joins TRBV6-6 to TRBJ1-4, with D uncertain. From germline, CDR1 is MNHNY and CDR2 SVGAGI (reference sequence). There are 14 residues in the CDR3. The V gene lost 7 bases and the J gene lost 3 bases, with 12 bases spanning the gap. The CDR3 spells CASKSTVPNEKLFF. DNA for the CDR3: TGTGCCAGCAAATCCACGGTGCCTAATGAAAAACTGTTTTTT.

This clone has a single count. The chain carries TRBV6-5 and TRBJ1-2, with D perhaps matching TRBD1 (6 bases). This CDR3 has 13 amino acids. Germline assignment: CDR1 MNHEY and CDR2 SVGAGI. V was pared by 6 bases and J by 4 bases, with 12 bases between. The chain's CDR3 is CASSRDRSYGYTF. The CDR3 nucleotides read TGTGCCAGCAGCCGTGACAGGAGCTATGGCTACACCTTC.

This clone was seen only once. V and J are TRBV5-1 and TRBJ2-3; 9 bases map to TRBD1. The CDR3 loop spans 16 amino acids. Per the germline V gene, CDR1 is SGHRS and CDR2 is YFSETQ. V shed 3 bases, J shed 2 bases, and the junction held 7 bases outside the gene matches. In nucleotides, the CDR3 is TGCGCCAGCAGCTCTGGGGGACAGGGTCCCACAGATACGCAGTATTTT. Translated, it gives CASSSGGQGPTDTQYF. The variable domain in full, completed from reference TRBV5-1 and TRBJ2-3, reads KAGVTQTPRYLIKTRGQQVTLSCSPISGHRSVSWYQQTPGQGLQFLFEYFSETQRNKGNFPGRFSGRQFSNSRSEMNVSTLELGDSALYLCASSSGGQGPTDTQYFGPGTRLTVL.

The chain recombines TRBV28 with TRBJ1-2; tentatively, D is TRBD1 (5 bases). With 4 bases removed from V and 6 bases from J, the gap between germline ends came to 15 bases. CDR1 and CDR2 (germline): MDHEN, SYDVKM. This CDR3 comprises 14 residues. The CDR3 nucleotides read TGTGCCAGCAGTTCTCAGGGTTGGTCGGATGGCTACACCTTC. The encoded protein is CASSSQGWSDGYTF.

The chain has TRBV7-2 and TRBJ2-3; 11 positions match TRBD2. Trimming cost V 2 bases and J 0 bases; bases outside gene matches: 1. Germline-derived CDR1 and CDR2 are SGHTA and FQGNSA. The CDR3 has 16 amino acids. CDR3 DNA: TGTGCCAGCAGCTTAAGACTAGCGGGGAGCACAGATACGCAGTATTTT. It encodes CASSLRLAGSTDTQYF.

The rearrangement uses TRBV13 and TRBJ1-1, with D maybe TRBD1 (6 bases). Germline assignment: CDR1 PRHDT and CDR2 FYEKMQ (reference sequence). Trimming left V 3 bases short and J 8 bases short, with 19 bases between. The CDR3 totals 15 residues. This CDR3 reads CASSLGGGGIAEAFF. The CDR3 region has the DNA TGTGCCAGCAGCTTGGGGGGGGGCGGAATAGCCGAAGCTTTCTTT.

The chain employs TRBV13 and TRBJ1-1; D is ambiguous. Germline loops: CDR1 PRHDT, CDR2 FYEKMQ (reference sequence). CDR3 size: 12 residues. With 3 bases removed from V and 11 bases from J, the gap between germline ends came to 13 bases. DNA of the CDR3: TGTGCCAGCAGCTTGGTAGGGAGAGAGGCTTTCTTT. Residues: CASSLVGREAFF.

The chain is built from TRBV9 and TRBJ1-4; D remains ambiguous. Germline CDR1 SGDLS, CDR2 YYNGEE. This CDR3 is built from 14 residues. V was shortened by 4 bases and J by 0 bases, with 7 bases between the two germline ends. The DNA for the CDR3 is TGTGCCAGCAGCCGTTCTGCAACTAATGAAAAACTGTTTTTT. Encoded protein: CASSRSATNEKLFF.

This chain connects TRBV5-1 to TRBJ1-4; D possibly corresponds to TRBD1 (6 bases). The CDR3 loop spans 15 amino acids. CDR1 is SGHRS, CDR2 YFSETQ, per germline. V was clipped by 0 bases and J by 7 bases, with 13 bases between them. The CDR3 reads CASSLATGSLEKLFF. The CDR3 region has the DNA TGCGCCAGCAGCTTGGCCACAGGGAGCCTTGAAAAACTGTTTTTT.

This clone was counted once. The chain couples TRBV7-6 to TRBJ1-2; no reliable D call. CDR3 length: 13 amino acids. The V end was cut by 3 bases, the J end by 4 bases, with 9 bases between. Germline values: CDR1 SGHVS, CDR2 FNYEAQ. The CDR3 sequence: CASSFDDTYGYTF. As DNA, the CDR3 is TGTGCCAGCAGCTTCGATGACACCTATGGCTACACCTTC. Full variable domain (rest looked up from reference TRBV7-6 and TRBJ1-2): GAGVSQSPRYKVTKRGQDVALRCDPISGHVSLYWYRQALGQGPEFLTYFNYEAQQDKSGLPNDRFSAERPEGSISTLTIQRTEQRDSAMYRCASSFDDTYGYTFGSGTRLTVV.

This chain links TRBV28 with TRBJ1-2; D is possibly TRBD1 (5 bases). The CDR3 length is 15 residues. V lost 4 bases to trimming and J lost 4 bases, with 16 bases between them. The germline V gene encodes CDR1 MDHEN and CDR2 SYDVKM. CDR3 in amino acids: CASSSSDRRIYGYTF. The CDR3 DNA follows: TGTGCCAGCAGTTCCAGTGACAGAAGAATCTATGGCTACACCTTC.

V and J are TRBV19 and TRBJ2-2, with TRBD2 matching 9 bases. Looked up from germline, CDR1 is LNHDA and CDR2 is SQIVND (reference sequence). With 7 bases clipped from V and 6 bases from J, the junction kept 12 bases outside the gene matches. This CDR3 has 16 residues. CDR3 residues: CASTLGLERGAGELFF. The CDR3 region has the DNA TGTGCCAGTACCCTAGGCCTAGAGCGGGGGGCCGGGGAGCTGTTTTTT.

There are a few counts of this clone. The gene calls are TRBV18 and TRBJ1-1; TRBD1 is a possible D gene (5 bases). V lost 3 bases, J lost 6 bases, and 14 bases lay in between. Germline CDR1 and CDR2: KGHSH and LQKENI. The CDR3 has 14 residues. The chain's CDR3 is CASSPQGKGAEAFF. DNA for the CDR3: TGTGCCAGCTCACCCCAGGGCAAGGGCGCTGAAGCTTTCTTT.

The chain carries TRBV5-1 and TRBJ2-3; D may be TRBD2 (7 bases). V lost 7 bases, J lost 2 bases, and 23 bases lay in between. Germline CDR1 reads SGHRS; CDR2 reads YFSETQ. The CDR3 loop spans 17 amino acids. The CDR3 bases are TGCGCCAGCCGACGGGGTGGGGGGGGCACGTCCACAGATACGCAGTATTTT. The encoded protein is CASRRGGGGTSTDTQYF.

The CDR3 here is CASSFLGQGGYEQYF. CDR3 DNA: TGTGCCAGCAGTTTTCTCGGACAGGGGGGGTACGAGCAGTACTTC. The chain carries TRBV27 and TRBJ2-7; 10 bases are a match to TRBD1. Germline loops: CDR1 MNHEY, CDR2 SMNVEV (reference sequence). There are 15 residues in the CDR3. Losses at the gene ends were 3 bases for V and 4 bases for J; bases not matched to a gene: 6.

Written as DNA, the CDR3 is TGTGCCAGCAGCCGAAAAGTTTGGGGAGTATCCACCGGGGAGCTGTTTTTT. It specifies CASSRKVWGVSTGELFF. This chain connects TRBV4-2 to TRBJ2-2, with D perhaps matching TRBD2 (5 bases). Per the germline V gene, CDR1 is LGHNA and CDR2 is YNFKEQ. The CDR3 consists of 17 residues. V shed 4 bases and J shed 4 bases, with 19 bases lying between them.

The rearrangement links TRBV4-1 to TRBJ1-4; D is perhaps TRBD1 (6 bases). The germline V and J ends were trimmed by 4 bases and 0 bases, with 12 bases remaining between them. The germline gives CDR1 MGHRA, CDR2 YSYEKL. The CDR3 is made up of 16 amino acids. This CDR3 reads CASSRQGPATNEKLFF. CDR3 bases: TGCGCCAGCAGCCGGCAGGGGCCTGCAACTAATGAAAAACTGTTTTTT.

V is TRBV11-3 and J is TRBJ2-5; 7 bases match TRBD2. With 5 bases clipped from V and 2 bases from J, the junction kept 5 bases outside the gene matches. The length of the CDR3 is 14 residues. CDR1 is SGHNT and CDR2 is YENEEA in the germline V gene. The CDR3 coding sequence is TGTGCCAGCAGCCGCGGGGGTGTTCAAGAGACCCAGTACTTC. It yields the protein CASSRGGVQETQYF.

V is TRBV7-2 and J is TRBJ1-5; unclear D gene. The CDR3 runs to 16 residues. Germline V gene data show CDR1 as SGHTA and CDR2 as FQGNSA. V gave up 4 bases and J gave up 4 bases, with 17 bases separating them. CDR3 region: CASSSSATEPNQPQHF. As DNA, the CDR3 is TGTGCCAGCAGCTCTTCTGCCACGGAGCCGAATCAGCCCCAGCATTTT. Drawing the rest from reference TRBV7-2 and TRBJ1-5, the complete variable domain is GAGVSQSPSNKVTEKGKDVELRCDPISGHTALYWYRQSLGQGLEFLIYFQGNSAPDKSGLPSDRFSAERTGGSVSTLTIQRTQQEDSAVYLCASSSSATEPNQPQHFGDGTRLSIL.